Ten or more counts support the clone carrying this T cell receptor (beta chain). The antigen remains undetermined. These data come from a study of identical twins. Notes on the study in general: The study found weaker excess twin sharing in beta out-of-frame sequences.

Using its own MiXCR run on the 5' RACE reads, TCRdb lists one record per CDR3 protein. This sample yields roughly 770,000 distinct CDR3 sequences, of which about 18% are seen a single time; around 13% belongs to the top ten. In germline, CDR1 is SGHTA, CDR2 FQGNSA. The CDR3 runs 13 residues. V dropped 3 bases and J dropped 4 bases, with 8 bases sitting between them. This sample was shared with a second study, whose subject was T cells expressing NK-cell markers.

The rearrangement joins TRBV7-2 to TRBJ2-3; D not certain. Source material: PBMCs. The clonotype was recovered from a woman aged 18 to 35 in good health. The CDR3: CASSFSGADTQYF. The CDR3 region has the DNA TGTGCCAGCAGCTTTTCTGGGGCAGATACGCAGTATTTT.